The entry below describes one T cell receptor beta chain. Its antigen is unidentified. The CDR3 is made up of 15 amino acids. V was cut by 1 base and J by 1 base, with 8 bases left in between. The germline V gene encodes CDR1 LNHNV and CDR2 YYDKDF (reference sequence). This record belongs to a study of cytomegalovirus exposure and HLA in healthy donors. The PCR used 60 Vbeta and 13 Jbeta primers. Sequenced by immunoSEQ multiplex PCR; TCRdb stores in-frame clones only, minus some. This sample's table reports 100,000 to 150,000 clones. Study-wide findings and caveats: Per a later analysis, under 20,000 TCR beta sequences showed association with HLA alleles at 0.05 false discovery rate.

Source material: PBMCs. The chain couples TRBV15 to TRBJ2-1; D gene ambiguous. This receptor was obtained from a man aged 18 to 30 in good health and CMV-seronegative. The CDR3 sequence is CATSRGGGSYNEQFF. The CDR3 nucleotides are TGTGCCACCAGCAGAGGAGGCGGATCCTACAATGAGCAGTTCTTC.